This T cell receptor beta chain was observed in a study of beta chain features in type 1 diabetes. Sequencing targeted expressed TCRB transcripts, as all isolated RNA had been reverse transcribed. Here immunoSEQ multiplex PCR was the method, and the copy in TCRdb shows in-frame clones only, minus some. The sample holds more than 350,000 clones; about an eighth are singletons and the top ten take over 0.04%. As to this clone: Its specificity is unknown.

V was pared by 3 bases and J by 0 bases, with 10 bases between. The CDR3 sequence is 15 residues long. Germline assignment: CDR1 KGHSH and CDR2 LQKENI. General study findings and limits: Patients with Type 1 diabetes showed moderately but significantly shorter TCRB CDR3s in all four CD4+ subsets.

The material sequenced was naive CD4+ T cells from blood. The genes are TRBV18 and TRBJ2-3; D possibly corresponds to TRBD2 (5 bases). The origin of this receptor is a woman aged 18-30 years in good health. The CDR3 DNA is TGTGCCAGCTCACCCTCAGCGGCTAGCACAGATACGCAGTATTTT. Encoded protein: CASSPSAASTDTQYF.